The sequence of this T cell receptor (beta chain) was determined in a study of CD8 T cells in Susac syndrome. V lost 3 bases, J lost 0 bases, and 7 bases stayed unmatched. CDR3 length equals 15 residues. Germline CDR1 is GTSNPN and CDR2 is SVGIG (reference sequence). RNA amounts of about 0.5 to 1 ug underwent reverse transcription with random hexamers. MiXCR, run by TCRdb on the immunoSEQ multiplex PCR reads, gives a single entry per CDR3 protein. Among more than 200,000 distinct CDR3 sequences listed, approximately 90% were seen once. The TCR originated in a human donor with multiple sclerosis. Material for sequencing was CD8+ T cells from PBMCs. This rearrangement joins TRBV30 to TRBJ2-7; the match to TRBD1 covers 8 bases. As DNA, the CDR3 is TGTGCCTGGAGCCCAACAGGGGGTCTCTCCTACGAGCAGTACTTC. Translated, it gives CAWSPTGGLSYEQYF.